This T cell receptor beta chain was identified in a study of blood T cell repertoires in COVID-19. Whole-study context: COVID-19 samples from acute and convalescent phases originated in the United States, Italy and Spain. From T cells, B-cell-depleted T cells, or PBMCs came the material, which was cDNA or gDNA.

The CDR3 covers 13 residues. CDR1 is MNHNS, CDR2 SASEGT, per germline. V dropped 1 base and J dropped 13 bases, with 14 bases sitting between them. In the authors' methods: Using reference gene primer amplification, nucleated cell counts were estimated. Sequencing used immunoSEQ multiplex PCR; TCRdb keeps in-frame clones, though not all of them. The DNA gave D and trimming, while V, J and clone size come from that table. This sample carries fewer than 350,000 clones, 90% of them seen once, and the ten largest clones take roughly 7%. Seattle participants joined during active infection and were tracked over time.

This chain connects TRBV6-1 to TRBJ1-5; D might be TRBD1 (5 bases). Input material: peripheral blood. The origin of this receptor is a woman aged 25 to 39 with COVID-19, enrolled during active disease. The CDR3, as DNA: TGTGCCAGCAGTGAAGGACGGACAAGAAGGCAGCATTTT. It encodes CASSEGRTRRQHF.